This T cell receptor (beta chain) was sequenced during a study of regulatory T cells in long-lasting Graves disease (dated by TCRdb to the early 2020s). With respect to the entire study: Patients with newly diagnosed Graves' disease had been on antithyroid drugs for under 3 months. A total of about 35 samples underwent TCR sequencing, from roughly 13 patients with persistent Graves' disease and some 20 patients with newly diagnosed Graves' disease. Patients with persistent Graves' disease were compared with patients with newly diagnosed Graves' disease using TCR sequencing and RNA sequencing of peripheral blood. The study was conducted in China and was registered as a clinical trial. The study at large found these results: The study examined only peripheral blood because the primary lesion, thyroid tissue, could not be accessed. TRBV28, TRBJ1-2 and TRBJ2-5 were preferentially used in persistent disease, while TRBV20-1 and TRBJ2-1 were favored in newly diagnosed disease. Compared with newly diagnosed patients, patients with persistent Graves' disease had lower TCR Shannon entropy and fewer highly expanded clones, which suggests clonal expansion. More public clonotypes were shared among persistent patients (2,741) than among newly diagnosed patients (roughly 960). The authors acknowledged the small sample size as a limitation that may reduce accuracy. Sequencing and analysis were restricted to the TCR beta chain.

This specimen's time point label, interpreted: newly diagnosed GD, antithyroid drugs for less than 3 months. RNA was extracted from PBMCs in TRIzol for both TCR sequencing and RNA sequencing. The diagnosis of Graves' disease was made according to American Thyroid Association guidelines. Patients were recruited from an endocrinology department in Xi'an, China. From each patient, approximately 9 milliliters of peripheral blood was collected into an EDTA anticoagulant tube. Ficoll Paque Plus density gradient separation was used to isolate PBMCs, and no further T cell sorting was performed. An Agilent 2100 Bioanalyzer and agarose gel were used to check RNA quality, while a NanoDrop 2000 measured RNA concentration. CDR1 and CDR2, per the germline V gene, are MNHEY and SVGAGI. For this chain, trimming is 2 bases at the V end and 9 bases at the J end, and the number of junction bases without a gene match is 0. The CDR3 contains 14 residues, cysteine and phenylalanine counted. The entry retains the CDR3 DNA only, 42 bases that are in frame from base 1.

The library was built by means of multiplex PCR. TCRdb lists the instrument as Illumina HiSeq 4000. iRepertoire HTBI primers and Arm-PCR amplification of CDR3 regions were used to construct TCR beta libraries. Before sequencing, the PCR products underwent gel purification. The paper's data handling went like this. Across samples, around 58 TRBV and 15 or so TRBJ segments were identified and used for gene usage analysis of CDR3 amino acid clonotypes. COPE and FqMerger were used to merge the filtered high-quality paired reads into contigs. BLAST was used to align contigs to IMGT TRBV, TRBD and TRBJ reference genes, with CDR3 defined following IMGT. Clonotypes above 0.1% frequency were classified as highly expanded clones. Shannon entropy was used to measure repertoire diversity, and the Gini coefficient was used to measure V-J evenness. Clonotypes shared by more than one individual were considered public. TCRdb took the public reads, trimmed them with fastp at Q25, ran MiXCR for clone calling and kept in-frame beta chains. Identical CDR3 protein sequences are pooled into one entry, listed with their most common genes and DNA. TCRdb's processing, not the authors' own work, is the source of the V and J calls. This sample has hundreds of thousands of distinct CDR3 sequences in its table, and about 15% of those were observed once. Approximately 7.8% of the sample belongs to the ten largest clones.

This clonotype was observed at least ten times. The specificity of this receptor is unknown. Per-base qualities were not stored, and no clone one base away is much larger. This sample was shared with a second study, whose subject was T cells in Graves' hyperthyroidism and ophthalmopathy. Per that second paper: A patient counted as having stable Graves' hyperthyroidism if no progression to ophthalmopathy occurred over 18 months of follow-up. Hyperthyroidism patients were aged 18 to 65 years and newly diagnosed, with disease duration of less than 2 months. The study excluded patients with uncontrolled infections, other autoimmune diseases, pregnancy or lactation. Clinical symptoms, serum thyroxine and TRAb, thyroid ultrasound, and orbital computed tomography formed the basis for the diagnoses. A first-round RT-PCR of the TCR CDR3 used the HTBI primer set with the Qiagen OneStep RT-PCR kit. Most expanded thyroid clonotypes (frequency above 0.001) were also detected in blood, suggesting blood repertoires may reflect thyroid immune responses. A model built on a 13 V-J signature distinguished ophthalmopathy from stable hyperthyroidism, reaching 85% to 90% sensitivity and around 81% specificity in cross-validation and 80%/75% in testing. In validation, progression to ophthalmopathy was predicted by the model with nearly 71% sensitivity and around 75% specificity, a median of 6.5 months before onset. To identify distinguishing TCR V-J signatures, a discovery cohort of around 100 patients was used, comprising 43 with Graves' ophthalmopathy and approximately 58 with stable Graves' hyperthyroidism. Prospective prediction of ophthalmopathy was tested in an independent validation cohort of 18 to 20 hyperthyroidism patients and roughly 16 patients who later progressed to ophthalmopathy. The 95 to 100 discovery patients were randomly divided into training and test sets at a 7:3 ratio. The study also compared thyroid tissue and blood T-cell repertoires from a handful of Graves' hyperthyroidism patients. Following sampling, methimazole starting at 30 mg daily was given to hyperthyroidism patients, and high-dose intravenous methylprednisolone was given to ophthalmopathy patients. A second multiplex PCR round built the libraries, followed by size selection and purification. Libraries were sequenced paired-end with 100 bp reads on an Illumina HiSeq2000. Raw data were processed with SOAPnuke, discarding reads with adapters, uncalled bases, mean Phred below 15, or no exact constant-primer or identifier match. COPE v1.2.5 was used to merge high-quality paired reads, and clonotypes were defined as unique nucleotide sequences. Clonotypes were aligned to IMGT TRBV, TRBD and TRBJ reference segments using MiTCR v1.1. Only V-J combinations with frequency above 0.0001, covering approximately 99% of repertoires, were analysed. The TCS score was defined as F50 (clonal expansion) divided by E x V (chaos), with BLOSUM62-based TCRdist calculated between CDR3 peptides within each V-J. Welch's t-statistics and random forest reduced around 510 V-J features to 13, which were used in a naive Bayes classifier (R e1071). No statistical method was used to fix the sample size in advance, and group allocation was not hidden from the investigators. The paper reports TCR Vbeta CDR3 sequencing of fewer than 150 peripheral blood samples: 43 ophthalmopathy, around 80 hyperthyroidism and approximately 17 progressor patients.

The sequence is built from TRBV6-5 and TRBJ1-6; TRBD1 fits 11 bases in the junction. The source is a woman between 35 and 50 years old with Graves disease. Donor details come from another sample of the same person, matched by shared clones. Material: peripheral blood mononuclear cells (PBMCs), obtained at new diagnosis, from a patient treated with antithyroid drugs. The DNA sequence is given as TGTGCCAGCAGTTACGGACAGGGGGCTTCACCCCTCCACTTT. Its amino acids are CASSYGQGASPLHF.